This entry concerns a single T cell receptor beta chain. The antigen remains unidentified. Sequencing was performed with immunoSEQ multiplex PCR; in TCRdb, only in-frame clones are kept and a portion is missing. The data show roughly 60,000 clones, 80% to 95% seen once. CDR1 is KGHSH, CDR2 LQKENI, per germline. Germline trimming cut 0 bases from V and 12 bases from J; bases unmatched to any gene: 6. The CDR3 is 14 amino acids. This sample is part of a study of OX40 agonist ivuxolimab in advanced cancers. On the study more broadly: In this cohort, patients received ivuxolimab, an agonistic anti-OX40 (CD134) antibody.

The study, taken as a whole, reports: Specificity for antigen went undetermined in the expanded peripheral T cells. On average, a greater number of expanded clones characterised CD8+ T cells relative to CD4+.

The receptor was isolated from an adult with an advanced solid tumor such as melanoma, head and neck, liver or kidney cancer. Here the sequenced sample was CD4+ or CD8+ T cells sorted from blood, taken in a trial of the OX40 agonist ivuxolimab. The gene calls are TRBV18 and TRBJ2-1; 9 positions match TRBD2. For the CDR3, the DNA is TGTGCCAGCTCACCACCGAATAGCGGGAGTGTGCAGTTCTTC. Protein: CASSPPNSGSVQFF.